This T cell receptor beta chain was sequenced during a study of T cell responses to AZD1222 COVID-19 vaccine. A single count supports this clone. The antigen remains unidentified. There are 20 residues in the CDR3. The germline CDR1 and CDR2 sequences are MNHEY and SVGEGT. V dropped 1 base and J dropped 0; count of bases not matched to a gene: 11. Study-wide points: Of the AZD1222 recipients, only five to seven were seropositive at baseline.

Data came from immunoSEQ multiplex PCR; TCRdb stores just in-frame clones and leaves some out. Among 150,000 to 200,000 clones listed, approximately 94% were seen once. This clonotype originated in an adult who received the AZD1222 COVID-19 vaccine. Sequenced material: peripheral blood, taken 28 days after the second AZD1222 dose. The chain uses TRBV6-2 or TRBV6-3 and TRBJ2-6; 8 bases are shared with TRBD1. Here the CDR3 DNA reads TGTGCCAGCAGTTACTTGGAACCGGGACAGGATTTCTCTGGGGCCAACGTCCTGACTTTC. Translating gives CASSYLEPGQDFSGANVLTF.